The 25 T cell receptor beta chains listed next were all sequenced from one sample in a study of T cells in narcolepsy. TCRdb keeps only in-frame clones here, not all; method: immunoSEQ multiplex PCR. The table has around 24,000 clones, more than 65% seen once. Sequenced sample: memory (CD45RA-) CD4+ T cells from blood. The receptors derive from a human donor in good health.

V and J are TRBV28 and TRBJ1-5, with D tentatively TRBD1 (6 bases). Looked up from germline, CDR1 is MDHEN and CDR2 is SYDVKM. This CDR3 has 15 residues. V was clipped by 5 bases and J by 0 bases, with 11 bases between them. CDR3 loop: CASSDRLGSNQPQHF. In nucleotides, the CDR3 is TGTGCCAGCAGTGACAGGCTTGGTAGCAATCAGCCCCAGCATTTT.

The rearrangement links TRBV11-2 to TRBJ2-1, with D possibly matching TRBD2 (6 bases). Per germline, CDR1 SGHAT and CDR2 FQNNGV. Trimming took 5 bases from V and 6 from J, leaving 17 bases between them. This CDR3 has 15 amino acids. CDR3 sequence reads: CASSKEGPLGNEQFF. As DNA, the CDR3 is TGTGCCAGCAGCAAGGAGGGCCCTCTGGGCAATGAGCAGTTCTTC. Full variable domain (missing parts from reference TRBV11-2 and TRBJ2-1): EAGVAQSPRYKIIEKRQSVAFWCNPISGHATLYWYQQILGQGPKLLIQFQNNGVVDDSQLPKDRFSAERLKGVDSTLKIQPAKLEDSAVYLCASSKEGPLGNEQFFGPGTRLTVL.

The chain carries TRBV15 and TRBJ2-3; no reliable D call. With 3 bases removed from V and 2 bases from J, the gap between germline ends came to 9 bases. The germline V gene has CDR1 LNHNV and CDR2 YYDKDF (reference sequence). The CDR3 totals 14 residues. CDR3: CATSRSVSTDTQYF. CDR3 coding DNA: TGTGCCACCAGCAGGAGTGTGTCCACAGATACGCAGTATTTT.

V usage is TRBV28 and J usage is TRBJ1-5; D is unclear. Germline V CDR1 and CDR2: MDHEN, SYDVKM. V was clipped by 2 bases and J by 3 bases, with 11 bases between them. This CDR3 is 15 amino acids long. The CDR3 spells CASSLHGNNNQPQHF. CDR3 nucleotide sequence: TGTGCCAGCAGTTTACACGGAAACAACAATCAGCCCCAGCATTTT.

The V and J genes are TRBV4-3 and TRBJ2-2, with 8 bases matching TRBD2. The CDR3 extends over 18 amino acids. Germline CDR1 is LGHNA and CDR2 is YSLEER. V shed 2 bases, J shed 2 bases, and the junction held 10 bases outside the gene matches. CDR3 in amino acids: CASSQRLGGGLNTGELFF. For the CDR3, the DNA is TGCGCCAGCAGCCAACGTCTGGGCGGGGGGCTTAACACCGGGGAGCTGTTTTTT.

This chain uses TRBV2 with TRBJ2-1, with 10 bases aligning to TRBD1. V dropped 4 bases and J dropped 2; count of bases not matched to a gene: 2. Germline V CDR1 and CDR2: SNHLY, FYNNEI. The CDR3 totals 15 residues. The CDR3 DNA sequence: TGTGCCAGCAGTGCCGGGACAGGGGCCTACAATGAGCAGTTCTTC. As protein: CASSAGTGAYNEQFF. Variable domain in full (rest from reference TRBV2 and TRBJ2-1): EPEVTQTPSHQVTQMGQEVILRCVPISNHLYFYWYRQILGQKVEFLVSFYNNEISEKSEIFDDQFSVERPDGSNFTLKIRSTKLEDSAMYFCASSAGTGAYNEQFFGPGTRLTVL.

The chain joins TRBV5-4 to TRBJ2-2, with TRBD1 as a possible D gene (5 bases). CDR1 is SGHNT and CDR2 is YYREEE in the germline V gene (reference sequence). The CDR3 consists of 14 residues. Trimming cost V 3 bases and J 6 bases, with 12 bases left between them. CDR3 DNA: TGTGCCAGCAGCTCCGGTCAGGGTTCCGGGGAGCTGTTTTTT. Encoded protein: CASSSGQGSGELFF.

Of note for this clone: The sample holds other DNA sequences that translate to the same CDR3. The rearrangement uses TRBV18 and TRBJ2-3, with a tentative D call TRBD2 (5 bases). V was pared by 3 bases and J by 2 bases, with 6 bases between. The CDR3 spans 13 residues. Per germline, CDR1 KGHSH and CDR2 LQKENI. CDR3 residues: CASSPDSTDTQYF. CDR3 DNA sequence: TGTGCCAGCTCACCGGACTCCACAGATACGCAGTATTTT.

CDR3 DNA sequence: TGTGCAAGTCGCTTAAGGCGGGGACAGGGGAATTCACCCCTCCACTTT. This encodes CASRLRRGQGNSPLHF. This rearrangement joins TRBV12-2 to TRBJ1-6; the table names TRBD1, a call not compared with the DNA. TRBV12-2 is labeled a pseudogene. The CDR3 is made up of 16 amino acids.

J is TRBJ2-7 and V is TRBV11-2; D ambiguous. The germline V gene encodes CDR1 SGHAT and CDR2 FQNNGV. V was trimmed by 4 bases and J by 7 bases, leaving 11 bases between them. This CDR3 spans 12 amino acids. CDR3: CASSSGNTEQYF. The DNA of the CDR3 is TGTGCCAGCAGCTCCGGAAACACGGAGCAGTACTTC.

This clone appeared once. The rearrangement uses TRBV29-1 and TRBJ2-1; TRBD1 might be the D (6 bases). The CDR3 covers 14 residues. V was shortened by 3 bases and J by 8 bases, with 17 bases between the two germline ends. Germline CDR1 SQVTM, CDR2 ANQGSEA. This CDR3 reads CSVEGDTGPHEQFF. DNA for the CDR3: TGCAGCGTTGAGGGGGACACCGGGCCCCATGAGCAGTTCTTC.

The chain is built from TRBV4-2 and TRBJ2-2, with a weak D call TRBD1 (6 bases). The ends were cut back, 6 bases at V and 3 bases at J, with 17 bases in the middle. The germline V gene has CDR1 LGHNA and CDR2 YNFKEQ. This CDR3 is 16 amino acids long. CDR3 DNA sequence: TGTGCCAGCAGACAACAGGGTAATACCTACACCGGGGAGCTGTTTTTT. Encoded protein: CASRQQGNTYTGELFF.

J is TRBJ2-1 and V is TRBV25-1; no clear D. V was pared by 3 bases and J by 4 bases, with 7 bases between. Germline CDR1 MGHDK, CDR2 SYGVNS. The length of the CDR3 is 13 residues. CDR3 DNA sequence: TGTGCCAGCAGTGAGGCTATGTACAATGAGCAGTTCTTC. Amino acids: CASSEAMYNEQFF.

The V and J genes are TRBV30 and TRBJ1-6; TRBD1 agrees at 7 bases. CDR1 is GTSNPN and CDR2 is SVGIG in the germline V gene (reference sequence). This CDR3 comprises 16 residues. The ends lost 0 bases at V and 6 bases at J; junction bases unmatched: 8. This CDR3 reads CAWSVQGVRINSPLHF. The CDR3 DNA is TGTGCCTGGAGTGTCCAGGGGGTTCGGATTAATTCACCCCTCCACTTT. Using reference TRBV30 and TRBJ1-6 for the parts outside the CDR3, the full variable domain is SQTIHQWPATLVQPVGSPLSLECTVEGTSNPNLYWYRQAAGRGLQLLFYSVGIGQISSEVPQNLSASRPQDRQFILSSKKLLLSDSGFYLCAWSVQGVRINSPLHFGNGTRLTVT.

The rearrangement links TRBV11-2 to TRBJ1-5, with D hard to call. The CDR3 runs 13 residues. Germline CDR1 is SGHAT and CDR2 is FQNNGV. The V and J ends lost 0 bases and 4 bases respectively, with 4 bases between them. The CDR3, as DNA: TGTGCCAGCAGCTTAGAACGGAATCAGCCCCAGCATTTT. Its protein is CASSLERNQPQHF.

The chain carries TRBV6-5 and TRBJ1-2, with D perhaps TRBD1 (6 bases). V was clipped by 0 bases and J by 4 bases, with 9 bases between them. The CDR3 has 14 amino acids. Germline V gene sequence: CDR1 MNHEY, CDR2 SVGAGI. In DNA form, the CDR3 reads TGTGCCAGCAGTTACTCGACGGGGGCCTATGGCTACACCTTC. This codes for CASSYSTGAYGYTF.

This chain links TRBV5-1 with TRBJ2-2; 8 bases fit TRBD2. Germline CDR1 reads SGHRS; CDR2 reads YFSETQ. V was pared by 4 bases and J by 0 bases, with 5 bases of the junction left unmatched. The CDR3 runs 16 residues. The CDR3 DNA follows: TGCGCCAGCAGCCTCATACTAGCGGCGAACACCGGGGAGCTGTTTTTT. Amino acid sequence: CASSLILAANTGELFF.

A few counts support this clone. The chain recombines TRBV19 with TRBJ2-2; D call uncertain. V lost 4 bases to trimming and J lost 3 bases, with 6 bases between them. This CDR3 is 13 amino acids long. CDR1 is LNHDA and CDR2 is SQIVND in the germline V gene (reference sequence). CDR3 sequence reads: CASSNSDTGELFF. CDR3 DNA sequence: TGTGCCAGTAGTAACAGTGACACCGGGGAGCTGTTTTTT. Full variable domain (outside the CDR3, taken from reference TRBV19 and TRBJ2-2): DGGITQSPKYLFRKEGQNVTLSCEQNLNHDAMYWYRQDPGQGLRLIYYSQIVNDFQKGDIAEGYSVSREKKESFPLTVTSAQKNPTAFYLCASSNSDTGELFFGEGSRLTVL.

The CDR3 sequence is CASFGRDTEAFF. The CDR3 bases are TGTGCCAGCTTCGGCAGAGACACTGAAGCTTTCTTT. This sequence joins TRBV7-2 and TRBJ1-1; D not certain. The CDR3 loop spans 12 amino acids. Germline assignment: CDR1 SGHTA and CDR2 FQGNSA. The V end lost 8 bases, the J end lost 3 bases, and 10 bases lay between the germline ends.

V and J are TRBV19 and TRBJ2-5, with 9 positions matching TRBD1. Germline V gives CDR1 LNHDA, CDR2 SQIVND (reference sequence). The CDR3 sequence is 19 residues long. V trimming: 6 bases; J trimming: 2 bases; junction bases outside the gene matches: 19. CDR3 residues: CASSRTGTGRSVGQETQYF. In DNA form, the CDR3 reads TGTGCCAGTAGCCGAACCGGGACAGGGCGGTCGGTAGGGCAAGAGACCCAGTACTTC.

Concerning this clone itself: One end of the junction is discordant with germline, which a read error may explain. This chain uses TRBV10-2 with TRBJ2-5; D remains ambiguous. CDR1 and CDR2 (germline): WSHSY, SAAADI. CDR3 length: 14 residues. In nucleotides, the CDR3 is TGCGCCTGCAGGTCTCGGGCCCCGTATGAGACCCAGTACTTC. Amino acids: CACRSRAPYETQYF.

The gene calls are TRBV9 and TRBJ2-1; D is uncertain. Germline V gene lookup returns CDR1 SGDLS and CDR2 YYNGEE. The CDR3 totals 11 residues. The ends were cut back, 1 base at V and 5 bases at J, with 1 base in the middle. Here the CDR3 reads CASSVNNEQFF. In nucleotides, the CDR3 is TGTGCCAGCAGCGTAAACAATGAGCAGTTCTTC. The full variable domain, with the rest looked up from reference TRBV9 and TRBJ2-1, is DSGVTQTPKHLITATGQRVTLRCSPRSGDLSVYWYQQSLDQGLQFLIQYYNGEERAKGNILERFSAQQFPDLHSELNLSSLELGDSALYFCASSVNNEQFFGPGTRLTVL.

V usage is TRBV12-5 and J usage is TRBJ2-5, with D unclear. V gave up 3 bases and J gave up 4 bases, with 15 bases separating them. There are 15 residues in the CDR3. Per the germline V gene, CDR1 is LGHNT and CDR2 is FRNRAP. The CDR3 region is CASGFGRPSGETQYF. In DNA, the CDR3 is TGTGCTAGTGGTTTTGGTCGGCCTAGTGGAGAGACCCAGTACTTC.

The rearrangement joins TRBV13 to TRBJ2-5; TRBD1 matches at 8 bases. Per the germline V gene, CDR1 is PRHDT and CDR2 is FYEKMQ (reference sequence). J was trimmed by 4 bases and V by 5 bases; bases with no gene match: 9. The CDR3 contains 15 residues. CDR3 loop: CASSQTGTGPETQYF. DNA for the CDR3: TGTGCCAGCAGCCAAACCGGGACAGGACCAGAGACCCAGTACTTC.

This chain's CDR3 is CSVEDFAGTGGYEQYF. The CDR3 nucleotides are TGCAGCGTTGAAGATTTCGCCGGGACAGGGGGCTACGAGCAGTACTTC. This chain uses TRBV29-1 with TRBJ2-7, with 11 positions matching TRBD1. Germline V gene data show CDR1 as SQVTM and CDR2 as ANQGSEA. This CDR3 spans 16 amino acids. Germline trimming cut 0 bases from V and 3 bases from J; bases unmatched to any gene: 7.